These 5 T cell receptor beta chains were all obtained from the same sample, sequenced in a study of graft-versus-host responses after intestinal transplantation. These receptors are not linked to any known antigen. Some clones are missing from TCRdb's copy, which holds only in-frame ones; the method was immunoSEQ multiplex PCR. The sample lists 100,000 to 110,000 clones; roughly 90% were seen once. Sequences were derived from unstimulated CD4+ T cells sorted from spleen or lymph node cells, sampled before transplant. Receptor source: a human donor who was the organ donor for an intestinal transplant.

J is TRBJ1-2 and V is TRBV11-2; 7 bases are a match to TRBD1. Losses at the gene ends were 3 bases for V and 4 bases for J; bases not matched to a gene: 8. Germline V gene data show CDR1 as SGHAT and CDR2 as FQNNGV. The CDR3 spans 15 residues. The CDR3 loop is CASSFDRVRGYGYTF. In nucleotides, the CDR3 is TGTGCCAGCAGCTTCGACAGGGTCCGGGGCTATGGCTACACCTTC.

This clone was found a few times. J is TRBJ2-7 and V is TRBV7-2, with D possibly being TRBD1 (6 bases). The CDR3 has 14 residues. The ends were cut back, 2 bases at V and 5 bases at J, with 13 bases in the middle. Germline assignment: CDR1 SGHTA and CDR2 FQGNSA. This chain's CDR3 is CASSLPGVGHEQYF. CDR3 DNA: TGTGCCAGCAGCTTACCAGGGGTCGGGCACGAGCAGTACTTC.

The rearrangement joins TRBV28 to TRBJ2-1, with 7 bases identical to TRBD2. Germline V gene sequence: CDR1 MDHEN, CDR2 SYDVKM. The trim removed 3 bases at V and 1 base at J, leaving 9 bases unmatched. The CDR3 extends over 17 amino acids. The DNA of the CDR3 is TGTGCCAGCAGTTTTTCGCGGGGGAGTGGGTCCTACAATGAGCAGTTCTTC. Translation gives CASSFSRGSGSYNEQFF.

This clone showed up just once. This CDR3 reads CASSAGQGGGYETQYF. CDR3 DNA: TGTGCCAGCAGCGCCGGGCAGGGGGGGGGTTACGAGACCCAGTACTTC. The chain joins TRBV9 to TRBJ2-5; D assignment may be TRBD1 or TRBD2 (7 bases each). Trimming cost V 3 bases and J 5 bases, with 20 bases left between them. The CDR3 spans 16 residues. The germline V gene has CDR1 SGDLS and CDR2 YYNGEE.

DNA for the CDR3: TGTGCCAGCAGTGTGAGTAGGTTCTTC. It yields the protein CASSVSRFF. The chain has TRBV6-1 and TRBJ2-1; D unresolved. With 4 bases removed from V and 15 bases from J, the gap between germline ends came to 7 bases. This CDR3 comprises 9 residues. In germline, CDR1 is MNHNS, CDR2 SASEGT.